What follows are 4 T cell receptor beta chains derived from one specimen sequenced in a study of cytomegalovirus exposure and HLA in healthy donors. The PCR ran on 60 Vbeta and 13 Jbeta primers. TCRdb's copy holds only in-frame clones and misses some; the assay was immunoSEQ multiplex PCR. The sample has some 100,000 clones, 73% seen once. Sequencing input: PBMCs. These receptors were collected from a man aged 40-55 years in good health and CMV-seronegative.

V is TRBV7-8 and J is TRBJ2-3; 8 bases fit TRBD1. This CDR3 has 17 amino acids. V lost 5 bases, J lost 2 bases, and 12 bases stayed unmatched. Germline CDR1 and CDR2: SGHVS and FQNEAQ. CDR3 DNA: TGTGCCAGCAGCACGAGAGGACAGGGCTGGGACACAGATACGCAGTATTTT. Translating it yields CASSTRGQGWDTDTQYF.

This chain links TRBV6-6 with TRBJ1-1; TRBD1 matches at 7 bases. The length of the CDR3 is 15 residues. Looked up from germline, CDR1 is MNHNY and CDR2 is SVGAGI (reference sequence). V was pared by 10 bases and J by 6 bases, with 17 bases of the junction left unmatched. The CDR3 sequence: CAIASGQGVYPEAFF. The CDR3 nucleotides read TGTGCCATCGCGTCCGGGCAGGGGGTCTATCCTGAAGCTTTCTTT.

The chain recombines TRBV6-1 with TRBJ1-1, with 9 bases matching TRBD1. This CDR3 spans 16 amino acids. Per germline, CDR1 MNHNS and CDR2 SASEGT. V gave up 2 bases and J gave up 3 bases; unmatched junction bases: 7. The CDR3: CASSENGRDRDTEAFF. Written as DNA, the CDR3 is TGTGCCAGCAGTGAAAACGGCCGGGACAGGGACACTGAAGCTTTCTTT.

The rearrangement uses TRBV5-5 and TRBJ2-3, with 10 nucleotides matching TRBD2. Germline V gene sequence: CDR1 SGHKS, CDR2 YYEKEE (reference sequence). Trimming took 0 bases from V and 4 from J; bases not matched to a gene: 8. The CDR3 is 17 residues long. The CDR3 loop reads CASSLASGGAGADTQYF. DNA of the CDR3: TGTGCCAGCAGCTTGGCGAGCGGGGGGGCCGGGGCAGATACGCAGTATTTT.